The entry below describes one T cell receptor (beta chain). Antigen unknown. All the donors were Caucasian adults who lived in Nashville, Tennessee. This entry belongs to a study of shared clonotypes between healthy human individuals. Findings and caveats of the study: An expected dependence of interdonor clonotype sharing on sequencing depth was noted. As a rule, naive subsets had a larger estimated richness than memory subsets. A reduction in generation probabilities was seen for non-shared clonotypes relative to those shared by all four donors.

TCRdb's table, derived via immunoSEQ multiplex PCR, lists solely in-frame clones and lacks some. The sample lists some 380,000 clones, about 96% occurring once. The sequencing sample was made of memory CD8+ T cells sorted from blood. Subset reported: CD45RO+ cells pooled with CCR7-negative TemRA cells. The TCR comes from a man younger than 40 in good health.

The CDR3 nucleotides read TGTGCCAGCAGCCCCGGGACTAGCAGCCGAACCCACAATGAGCAGTTCTTC. This sequence encodes CASSPGTSSRTHNEQFF. The gene calls are TRBV7-9 and TRBJ2-1; the match to TRBD2 covers 9 bases. The length of the CDR3 is 17 residues. J was trimmed by 5 bases and V by 5 bases; bases with no gene match: 13. CDR1 SEHNR and CDR2 FQNEAQ come from the germline V gene (reference sequence).